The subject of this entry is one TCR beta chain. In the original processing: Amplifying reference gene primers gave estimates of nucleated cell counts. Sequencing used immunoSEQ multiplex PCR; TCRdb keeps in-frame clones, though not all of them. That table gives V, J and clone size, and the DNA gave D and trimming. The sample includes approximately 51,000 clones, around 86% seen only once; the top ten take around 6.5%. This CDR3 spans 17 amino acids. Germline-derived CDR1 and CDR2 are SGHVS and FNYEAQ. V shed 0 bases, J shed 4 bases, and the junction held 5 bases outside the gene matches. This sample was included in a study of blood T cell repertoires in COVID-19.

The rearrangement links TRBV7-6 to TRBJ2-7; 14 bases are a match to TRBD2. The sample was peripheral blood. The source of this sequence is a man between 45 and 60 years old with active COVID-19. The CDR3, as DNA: TGTGCCAGCAGCTTAGCGCGACTAGCGGGAGGGCCTTACGAGCAGTACTTC. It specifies CASSLARLAGGPYEQYF.